These 31 T cell receptor beta chains were sequenced from one sample in a study of T cells in localized non-small cell lung cancer. The assay was immunoSEQ multiplex PCR, and TCRdb's table has in-frame clones only and misses some. Of some 90,000 clones listed, 80% to 90% are singletons. The material sequenced was peripheral blood, taken before any cancer treatment. The receptors here all came from a man aged 35 to 69 with stage I squamous cell lung carcinoma.

Notes on this clone: A read error may produce the germline difference seen at one junction end. V gene TRBV5-4 combines with J gene TRBJ2-4, with 8 bases fitting TRBD1. CDR3 length: 11 amino acids. The germline V gene encodes CDR1 SGHNT and CDR2 YYREEE (reference sequence). The CDR3 sequence: CASSQGAEALF. The CDR3, as DNA: TGTGCCAGCAGCCAGGGGGCGGAAGCCCTCTTC.

The chain carries TRBV5-1 and TRBJ1-3, with 7 bases identical to TRBD1. The CDR3 runs 14 residues. Germline CDR1 reads SGHRS; CDR2 reads YFSETQ. Unmatched junction bases numbered 6, after V lost 5 bases and J lost 4 bases. The CDR3 is CASSPTGTGNTIYF. CDR3 nucleotide sequence: TGCGCCAGCAGTCCGACAGGGACAGGAAACACCATATATTTT. Complete variable domain (other parts from reference TRBV5-1 and TRBJ1-3): KAGVTQTPRYLIKTRGQQVTLSCSPISGHRSVSWYQQTPGQGLQFLFEYFSETQRNKGNFPGRFSGRQFSNSRSEMNVSTLELGDSALYLCASSPTGTGNTIYFGEGSWLTVV.

This chain joins TRBV5-1 and TRBJ2-7; 10 bases align to TRBD2. The germline CDR1 and CDR2 sequences are SGHRS and YFSETQ. V shed 6 bases, J shed 0 bases, and the junction held 6 bases outside the gene matches. The CDR3 totals 15 residues. CDR3 in DNA: TGCGCCAGCACATCATTAGCGGGGGGCTCCTACGAGCAGTACTTC. Translating gives CASTSLAGGSYEQYF.

The chain combines TRBV19 with TRBJ1-4; D unresolved. Germline CDR1 reads LNHDA; CDR2 reads SQIVND (reference sequence). This CDR3 has 16 residues. Trimming left V 1 base short and J 6 bases short, with 15 bases between. The CDR3 is CASSIVGGRNHEKLFF. The CDR3 DNA is TGTGCCAGTAGTATAGTAGGAGGGCGGAACCATGAAAAACTGTTTTTT. Full variable domain (rest looked up from reference TRBV19 and TRBJ1-4): DGGITQSPKYLFRKEGQNVTLSCEQNLNHDAMYWYRQDPGQGLRLIYYSQIVNDFQKGDIAEGYSVSREKKESFPLTVTSAQKNPTAFYLCASSIVGGRNHEKLFFGSGTQLSVL.

This clone came up a few times. J is TRBJ1-1 and V is TRBV9; a possible D gene is TRBD1 (5 bases). The CDR3 covers 13 residues. V was clipped by 3 bases and J by 4 bases, with 10 bases between them. Germline V gives CDR1 SGDLS, CDR2 YYNGEE. The CDR3 nucleotides read TGTGCCAGCAGCGAGTTGGACACCACTGAAGCTTTCTTT. This codes for CASSELDTTEAFF.

The CDR3 here is CASSPIQGVGNTEAFF. The CDR3 region has the DNA TGTGCCAGCTCGCCGATACAGGGGGTCGGGAACACTGAAGCTTTCTTT. This chain joins TRBV18 and TRBJ1-1; TRBD1 matches at 8 bases. The V segment lost 6 bases and the J segment 1 base; nucleotides outside the gene matches: 10. The CDR3 is 16 amino acids. CDR1 is KGHSH, CDR2 LQKENI, per germline. Complete variable domain (other parts from reference TRBV18 and TRBJ1-1): NAGVMQNPRHLVRRRGQEARLRCSPMKGHSHVYWYRQLPEEGLKFMVYLQKENIIDESGMPKERFSAEFPKEGPSILRIQQVVRGDSAAYFCASSPIQGVGNTEAFFGQGTRLTVV.

The chain links TRBV27 to TRBJ2-3; D perhaps matches TRBD2 (5 bases). There are 14 residues in the CDR3. V was clipped by 3 bases and J by 3 bases, with 10 bases between them. Germline-derived CDR1 and CDR2 are MNHEY and SMNVEV (reference sequence). CDR3 protein: CASSLRELTDTQYF. In DNA, the CDR3 is TGTGCCAGCAGTTTGAGGGAGTTAACAGATACGCAGTATTTT.

This clone was seen only a few times. J is TRBJ1-3 and V is TRBV6-1, with a tentative D call TRBD1 (5 bases). Trimming removed 5 bases from V and 5 bases from J, with 13 bases in between. Germline V gene lookup returns CDR1 MNHNS and CDR2 SASEGT. CDR3 length: 14 amino acids. CDR3: CASSSPGRRNTIYF. The CDR3 DNA sequence: TGTGCCAGCAGTTCTCCGGGACGGCGAAACACCATATATTTT.

The chain uses TRBV28 and TRBJ1-2; D not resolved. The V gene lost 1 base and the J gene lost 6 bases, with 12 bases spanning the gap. From germline, CDR1 is MDHEN and CDR2 SYDVKM. The CDR3 loop spans 14 amino acids. The CDR3: CASSLFTTWNGYTF. The CDR3 DNA reads TGTGCCAGCAGTTTATTTACTACGTGGAATGGCTACACCTTC.

The V gene is TRBV4-1, the J gene TRBJ1-1; possible D gene TRBD1, 5 bases. Trimming left V 0 bases short and J 6 bases short, with 20 bases between. This CDR3 contains 17 residues. Germline values: CDR1 MGHRA, CDR2 YSYEKL. The CDR3 loop is CASSQDKGTTGKAEAFF. The CDR3 DNA reads as TGCGCCAGCAGCCAAGATAAGGGGACGACTGGGAAGGCTGAAGCTTTCTTT.

The rearrangement joins TRBV6-1 to TRBJ1-2, with D tentatively TRBD1 (6 bases). Germline V gene sequence: CDR1 MNHNS, CDR2 SASEGT. The CDR3 totals 12 residues. Trimming took off 6 bases at V and 6 bases at J, with 11 bases between the two ends. This CDR3 reads CASSGTRNGYTF. The CDR3 nucleotides are TGTGCCAGCAGCGGGACAAGGAATGGCTACACCTTC.

This clone appeared a single time. The chain has TRBV2 and TRBJ2-2, with a weak D call TRBD1 (5 bases). CDR3 length: 12 residues. Germline-derived CDR1 and CDR2 are SNHLY and FYNNEI. Trimming took off 5 bases at V and 6 bases at J, with 7 bases between the two ends. In DNA form, the CDR3 reads TGTGCCAGCAGTCAGACAGCCGGGGAGCTGTTTTTT. Translated: CASSQTAGELFF.

In its sample, this clone was seen once. The CDR3 is CASSGSWGRGSTEAFF. CDR3 nucleotide sequence: TGTGCCAGCAGCGGTAGCTGGGGGCGCGGATCTACTGAAGCTTTCTTT. This chain connects TRBV28 to TRBJ1-1; D is perhaps TRBD1 (6 bases). The CDR3 loop spans 16 amino acids. Germline-derived CDR1 and CDR2 are MDHEN and SYDVKM. Trimming removed 6 bases from V and 5 bases from J, with 22 bases in between.

The chain joins TRBV5-1 to TRBJ1-2; D might be TRBD1 (6 bases). Germline CDR1 reads SGHRS; CDR2 reads YFSETQ. Trimming removed 2 bases at V and 5 bases at J, with 13 bases between. This CDR3 is built from 14 residues. In nucleotides, the CDR3 is TGCGCCAGCAGCTTCGGGTTCCAGGGGTATGGCTACACCTTC. It specifies CASSFGFQGYGYTF.

This clone has a handful of counts. The V call is TRBV6-5, the J call TRBJ1-2; D is perhaps TRBD1 (6 bases). The CDR3 has 14 amino acids. V was pared by 2 bases and J by 8 bases, with 15 bases between. In germline, CDR1 is MNHEY, CDR2 SVGAGI. The CDR3 DNA sequence: TGTGCCAGCAGTTACAACACAGGGTTGGAGGGCTACACCTTC. Residues: CASSYNTGLEGYTF.

This clone was counted a single time. The chain has TRBV2 and TRBJ1-6, with TRBD1 matching 9 bases. The CDR3 has 17 amino acids. Germline V gene data show CDR1 as SNHLY and CDR2 as FYNNEI. J lost 8 bases, V lost 1 base, and 9 bases had no gene match. Here the CDR3 reads CASSEGPTGQGYSPLHF. The CDR3, as DNA: TGTGCCAGCAGTGAAGGACCCACGGGACAGGGATATTCACCCCTCCACTTT.

The chain employs TRBV5-6 and TRBJ1-2; maybe TRBD1 (5 bases). Germline CDR1 is SGHDT and CDR2 is YYEEEE. V shed 6 bases and J shed 4 bases, with 16 bases lying between them. The CDR3 covers 14 residues. The CDR3 DNA follows: TGTGCCAGCATCGAGGATCGGGGGGTCTATGGCTACACCTTC. Amino acids: CASIEDRGVYGYTF.

The chain uses TRBV7-9 and TRBJ1-1; 9 positions match TRBD1. Looked up from germline, CDR1 is SEHNR and CDR2 is FQNEAQ (reference sequence). The CDR3 spans 15 residues. The trim removed 1 base at V and 11 bases at J, leaving 11 bases unmatched. The chain's CDR3 is CASSLGPVLGQGAFF. As DNA, the CDR3 is TGTGCCAGCAGCTTAGGTCCGGTCTTGGGACAGGGTGCTTTCTTT.

This clone was seen a few times. The chain couples TRBV6-1 to TRBJ1-6; the D gene is possibly TRBD1 (6 bases). V lost 6 bases and J lost 10, with 13 bases in between. The length of the CDR3 is 13 residues. The germline V gene encodes CDR1 MNHNS and CDR2 SASEGT. The CDR3, as DNA: TGTGCCAGCAGACAGGGTACCCCCTCACCCCTCCACTTT. Amino acids: CASRQGTPSPLHF.

This rearrangement joins TRBV5-6 to TRBJ1-2, with a possible D match to TRBD1 (6 bases). Trimming removed 6 bases from V and 5 bases from J, with 11 bases in between. The CDR3 consists of 12 residues. CDR1 is SGHDT and CDR2 is YYEEEE in the germline V gene. This CDR3 reads CASTRTDYGYTF. DNA for the CDR3: TGTGCCAGCACCAGGACAGATTATGGCTACACCTTC.

This chain connects TRBV2 to TRBJ1-5; TRBD1 aligns across 9 bases. Germline values: CDR1 SNHLY, CDR2 FYNNEI. V gave up 8 bases and J gave up 5 bases; unmatched junction bases: 4. The CDR3 runs to 13 residues. The CDR3 coding sequence is TGTGCCAGCGGACAGGGGCGGTATCAGCCCCAGCATTTT. It codes for CASGQGRYQPQHF.

The chain joins TRBV29-1 to TRBJ1-4; D gene unclear. Between the trimmed V and J ends, which lost 5 bases and 11 bases, there was a span of 12 bases. This CDR3 has 11 residues. The germline gives CDR1 SQVTM, CDR2 ANQGSEA. CDR3 coding DNA: TGCAGCGTTCTTATGCCTGGGAAACTGTTTTTT. Its translation is CSVLMPGKLFF.

The rearrangement uses TRBV30 and TRBJ1-3; D unresolved. This CDR3 has 15 amino acids. The V gene's germline CDR1 is GTSNPN and CDR2 SVGIG (reference sequence). Trimming removed 4 bases from V and 0 bases from J, with 13 bases in between. The CDR3 is CAWKPGIRSGNTIYF. The CDR3 region has the DNA TGTGCCTGGAAACCCGGGATTCGCTCTGGAAACACCATATATTTT.

The rearrangement joins TRBV28 to TRBJ1-6; 8 positions match TRBD1. The CDR3 consists of 15 residues. The V segment lost 7 bases and the J segment 5 bases; nucleotides outside the gene matches: 7. Germline V gives CDR1 MDHEN, CDR2 SYDVKM. In DNA, the CDR3 is TGTGCCAGCAACTTCGAGGACAGGGATAATTCACCCCTCCACTTT. Protein sequence: CASNFEDRDNSPLHF.

The chain is built from TRBV5-1 and TRBJ1-1; maybe TRBD1 (6 bases). The CDR3 is 13 amino acids. V lost 7 bases and J 4 bases, leaving 14 bases between the germline ends. Germline V CDR1 and CDR2: SGHRS, YFSETQ. CDR3 sequence reads: CASSQGPSTEAFF. The CDR3 coding sequence is TGCGCCAGCTCCCAGGGGCCCTCCACTGAAGCTTTCTTT.

V usage is TRBV10-3 and J usage is TRBJ2-5; 10 bases are a match to TRBD1. V lost 10 bases to trimming and J lost 4 bases; unmatched junction nucleotides: 6. CDR1 is ENHRY, CDR2 SYGVKD, per germline. The CDR3 is 13 residues long. The chain's CDR3 is CATQTGGVETQYF. CDR3 nucleotide sequence: TGTGCCACACAGACAGGGGGCGTAGAGACCCAGTACTTC.

This clone was observed a handful of times. J is TRBJ1-4 and V is TRBV7-2, with TRBD1 identical over 7 bases. The CDR3 sequence is 15 residues long. Germline V gene lookup returns CDR1 SGHTA and CDR2 FQGNSA. The trim removed 6 bases at V and 5 bases at J, leaving 9 bases unmatched. CDR3 coding DNA: TGTGCCAGCAGTCGACGGACAGGTAGCAATGAAAAACTGTTTTTT. It is translated as CASSRRTGSNEKLFF.

The chain uses TRBV5-6 and TRBJ2-2; D perhaps matches TRBD2 (5 bases). Trimming shortened V by 4 bases and J by 6 bases, and 16 bases separated the two germline ends. Looked up from germline, CDR1 is SGHDT and CDR2 is YYEEEE. CDR3 length: 15 amino acids. CDR3 coding DNA: TGTGCCAGCAGCCTCGGACTGGCCGCCGCCGGGGAGCTGTTTTTT. It encodes CASSLGLAAAGELFF.

This sequence joins TRBV4-1 and TRBJ1-2; D uncertain. V lost 4 bases and J 0 bases, leaving 15 bases between the germline ends. This CDR3 spans 16 amino acids. The germline CDR1 and CDR2 sequences are MGHRA and YSYEKL. DNA for the CDR3: TGCGCCAGCAGCCCATCAACAAGTACTCCTAACTATGGCTACACCTTC. It is translated as CASSPSTSTPNYGYTF.

The chain recombines TRBV5-5 with TRBJ2-7; no clear D gene. V shed 4 bases and J shed 0 bases, with 14 bases lying between them. The CDR3 covers 15 residues. Germline V lookup: CDR1 SGHKS, CDR2 YYEKEE (reference sequence). In nucleotides, the CDR3 is TGTGCCAGCAGCCAAGATTGGCAGAGCTCCTACGAGCAGTACTTC. As protein: CASSQDWQSSYEQYF.

The J gene is TRBJ1-2, the V gene TRBV10-3; 7 positions agree with TRBD1. The CDR3 loop spans 13 amino acids. V was clipped by 2 bases and J by 4 bases; unmatched bases: 1. The V gene's germline CDR1 is ENHRY and CDR2 SYGVKD. The CDR3 spells CAISETGAYGYTF. The CDR3 DNA reads as TGTGCCATCAGTGAGACAGGGGCCTATGGCTACACCTTC.